This is a list of T cell receptor beta chains from one sample in a study of shared clonotypes between healthy human individuals. Using immunoSEQ multiplex PCR, the repertoire was profiled, and TCRdb retains in-frame clones only, with some absent. This sample has fewer than 1.6 million clones, with roughly 98.5% found just once. The sequenced material came from naive CD4+ T cells sorted from blood. All receptors derive from a man aged 30 to 45 in good health. Both conserved end residues are part of each CDR3. The D gene is left open where the match is weak. The size entry is marked missing in some rows and otherwise reads once, few, many or a size class.

j_call clone_size d_call v_call cdr3_aa cdr3_nt
TRBJ2-1 once TRBD2 TRBV6-4 CASSDSTAGGYGEQFF TGTGCCAGCAGTGACTCGACGGCGGGAGGGTATGGTGAGCAGTTCTTC
TRBJ2-1 NA NA TRBV6-1 CASSEEDLPYNEQFF TGTGCCAGCAGTGAGGAGGATTTGCCCTACAATGAGCAGTTCTTC
TRBJ2-5 NA NA TRBV28 CASSLLETQYF TGTGCCAGCAGTTTATTAGAGACCCAGTACTTC
TRBJ2-1 NA TRBD2 TRBV5-1 CASSPLGGSTYNEQFF TGCGCCAGCAGCCCCTTGGGCGGGAGTACCTACAATGAGCAGTTCTTC
TRBJ2-2 NA TRBD2 TRBV6-6 CASSPSGSIGTGELFF TGTGCCAGCAGTCCTAGCGGGAGTATAGGAACCGGGGAGCTGTTTTTT
TRBJ2-7 NA NA TRBV7-8 CASSSHTGQYLAGKYF TGTGCCAGCAGCTCTCATACTGGACAGTACTTGGCGGGAAAGTACTTC
TRBJ2-7 NA TRBD1 TRBV27 CASTPTGAFYEQYF TGTGCCAGCACCCCGACAGGGGCCTTCTACGAGCAGTACTTC
TRBJ2-2 NA NA TRBV4-1 CASSPRAAGNTGELFF TGCGCCAGCAGCCCGAGGGCTGCGGGGAACACCGGGGAGCTGTTTTTT
TRBJ1-3 NA NA TRBV6-1 CASSEGGGTGNTIYF TGTGCCAGCAGTGAAGGAGGAGGGACTGGAAACACCATATATTTT
TRBJ2-1 NA NA TRBV4-3 CASSQEARGSYNEQFF TGCGCCAGCAGCCAAGAAGCCAGGGGCTCCTACAATGAGCAGTTCTTC
TRBJ1-2 NA TRBD1 TRBV7-2 CASSLALGQGMNTF TGTGCCAGCAGCTTAGCGCTAGGACAGGGAATGAACACCTTC
TRBJ2-5 NA TRBD2 TRBV15 CATSRVSAGKETQYF TGTGCCACCAGCAGAGTCTCAGCGGGAAAAGAGACCCAGTACTTC
TRBJ2-7 NA NA TRBV6-1 CASSGRGGYSYEQYF TGTGCCAGCAGTGGAAGGGGCGGTTACTCCTACGAGCAGTACTTC
TRBJ2-7 NA NA TRBV5-1 CASSLGGTDFYEQYF TGCGCCAGCAGCTTGGGGGGGACTGATTTCTACGAGCAGTACTTC
TRBJ2-5 NA TRBD2 TRBV7-2 CASSPGRPGETQYF TGTGCCAGCAGCCCCGGGAGGCCGGGGGAGACCCAGTACTTC
TRBJ1-2 NA NA TRBV2 CASNRGSSLYGYTF TGTGCCAGCAATCGGGGCAGTAGCCTCTATGGCTACACCTTC
TRBJ2-1 NA NA TRBV6-5 CASSSGLLEQFF TGTGCCAGCAGTTCCGGACTGTTGGAGCAGTTCTTC
TRBJ2-6 NA NA TRBV5-1 CASSLKGSGANVLTF TGCGCCAGCAGCTTAAAAGGATCTGGGGCCAACGTCCTGACTTTC
TRBJ2-6 NA TRBD2 TRBV7-9 CAAWGGETSGANVLTF TGTGCCGCCTGGGGGGGAGAGACATCTGGGGCCAACGTCCTGACTTTC
TRBJ2-3 NA NA TRBV15 CATSFEASFTDTQYF TGTGCCACCAGCTTTGAAGCTAGCTTTACAGATACGCAGTATTTT
TRBJ2-1 NA TRBD2 TRBV7-6 CASSLERRREGVVWEQFF TGTGCCAGCAGCTTAGAAAGGAGGCGGGAGGGCGTAGTTTGGGAGCAGTTCTTC
TRBJ2-1 NA TRBD2 TRBV12-5 CASGFRLAGLNEQFF TGTGCTAGTGGTTTCAGACTAGCGGGATTAAATGAGCAGTTCTTC
TRBJ2-1 NA TRBD2 TRBV18 CASSSLGTVLLAGGNEQFF TGTGCCAGCTCATCCCTGGGGACAGTACTACTAGCGGGGGGCAATGAGCAGTTCTTC
TRBJ2-1 NA TRBD2 TRBV5-1 CASSLGLLADEQFF TGCGCCAGCAGCTTGGGGCTACTAGCGGATGAGCAGTTCTTC
TRBJ1-2 NA NA TRBV4-1 CASSQGRGRGFFGYTF TGCGCCAGCAGCCAAGGAAGAGGACGGGGGTTTTTTGGCTACACCTTC
TRBJ2-3 NA TRBD1 TRBV5-1 CASSLGRVGGGDTQYF TGCGCCAGCAGCTTGGGCCGCGTAGGGGGCGGGGATACGCAGTATTTT
TRBJ1-1 NA NA TRBV5-4 CASSVDGRPNTEAFF TGTGCCAGCAGCGTGGACGGAAGACCGAACACTGAAGCTTTCTTT